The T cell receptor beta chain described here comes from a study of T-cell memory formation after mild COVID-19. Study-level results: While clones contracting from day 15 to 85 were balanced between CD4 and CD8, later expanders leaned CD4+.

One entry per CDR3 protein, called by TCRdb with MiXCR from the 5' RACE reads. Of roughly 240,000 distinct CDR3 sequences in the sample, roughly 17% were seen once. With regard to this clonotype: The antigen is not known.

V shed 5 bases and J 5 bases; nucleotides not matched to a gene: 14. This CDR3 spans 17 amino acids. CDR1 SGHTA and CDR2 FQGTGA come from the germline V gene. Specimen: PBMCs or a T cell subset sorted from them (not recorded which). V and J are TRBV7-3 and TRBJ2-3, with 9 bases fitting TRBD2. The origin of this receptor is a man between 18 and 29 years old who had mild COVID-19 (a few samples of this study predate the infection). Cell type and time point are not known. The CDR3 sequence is CASSLPGGGGVGDTQYF. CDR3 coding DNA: TGTGCCAGCAGCCTCCCAGGCGGCGGGGGGGTAGGAGATACGCAGTATTTT.